This T cell receptor beta chain came from a study of blood T cell repertoires in COVID-19. About the research overall: Sites across the United States, Italy and Spain contributed samples from acute and convalescent COVID-19.

Germline V CDR1 and CDR2: MNHEY, SMNVEV (reference sequence). Trimming at V came to 5 bases and at J to 9 bases, leaving 12 bases not matched to a gene. The length of the CDR3 is 16 residues. Only in-frame clones appear in the TCRdb table, and some are missing; sequencing was by immunoSEQ multiplex PCR. Among around 190,000 clones listed, under 85% were seen once. Sequences were obtained from peripheral blood. The chain has TRBV27 and TRBJ2-1; 11 nucleotides align to TRBD1. This receptor was obtained from a human donor in a cohort sampled during active COVID-19. CDR3 sequence: CASSPPGQGGVGEQFF. In nucleotides, the CDR3 is TGTGCCAGCAGTCCCCCGGGACAGGGGGGGGTAGGTGAGCAGTTCTTC.